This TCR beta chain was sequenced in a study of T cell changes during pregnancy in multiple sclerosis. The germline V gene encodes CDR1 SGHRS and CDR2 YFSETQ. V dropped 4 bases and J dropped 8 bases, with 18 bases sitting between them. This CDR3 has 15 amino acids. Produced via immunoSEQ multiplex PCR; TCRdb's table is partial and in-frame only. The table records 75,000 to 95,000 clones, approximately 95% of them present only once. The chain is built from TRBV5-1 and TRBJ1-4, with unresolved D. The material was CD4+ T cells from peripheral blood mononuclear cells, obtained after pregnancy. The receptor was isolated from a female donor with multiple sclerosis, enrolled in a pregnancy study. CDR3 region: CASSPKLQRGEKLFF. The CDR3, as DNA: TGCGCCAGCAGCCCAAAACTCCAACGAGGCGAAAAACTGTTTTTT.